This T cell receptor (beta chain) came from a study of blood T cell repertoires in COVID-19. Study-level information: Material from acute and convalescent COVID-19 was sourced from the United States, Italy and Spain. PBMCs, B-cell-depleted T cells, or T cells were the source of the cDNA or gDNA that made up the material.

CDR1 and CDR2 from the germline V gene are GTSNPN and SVGIG (reference sequence). V gave up 1 base and J gave up 8 bases; unmatched junction bases: 7. The CDR3 is made up of 13 amino acids. Per the original data handling: By means of reference gene primer amplification, nucleated cell counts were estimated. Sequenced by immunoSEQ multiplex PCR; TCRdb stores in-frame clones only, minus some. V and J calls and clone size are as listed in that table; D and trimming were resolved from the DNA. The table lists 250,000 to 400,000 clones, 85% of them singletons. The J gene is TRBJ1-2, the V gene TRBV30; TRBD1 agrees at 7 bases. This clonotype originated in a woman between 25 and 40 years old who had been exposed to COVID-19. The specimen sequenced was PBMCs or T cells enriched from blood (not recorded which). The CDR3 here is CAWSALRGYGYTF. The CDR3 DNA sequence: TGTGCCTGGAGTGCCCTCAGGGGGTACGGCTACACCTTC.